The 17 T cell receptor beta chains below come from one sample, sequenced in a study of shared clonotypes between healthy human individuals. Sequencing used immunoSEQ multiplex PCR; TCRdb keeps in-frame clones, though not all of them. The sample has some 2.1 million clones; over 85% are singletons. Only CD45RO-negative cells positively selected for CCR7 counted as naive CD8 cells, so terminally differentiated effector memory CD45RA+ cells were excluded. Material: naive CD8+ T cells from PBMCs. The receptors stem from a man in his late teens or twenties in good health. Some clones in this sample may be carry-over from other donors' samples.

The chain recombines TRBV10-2 with TRBJ2-1; 7 nucleotides agree with TRBD2. Germline loops: CDR1 WSHSY, CDR2 SAAADI. CDR3 length equals 15 residues. V was pared by 8 bases and J by 0 bases, with 7 bases of the junction left unmatched. The CDR3 spells CASWVGGSSYNEQFF. In nucleotides, the CDR3 is TGCGCCAGCTGGGTCGGGGGGAGCTCCTACAATGAGCAGTTCTTC.

This clone was seen a single time. V usage is TRBV7-9 and J usage is TRBJ2-7, with D hard to call. The V end lost 4 bases, the J end lost 2 bases, and 18 bases lay between the germline ends. The CDR3 has 16 amino acids. In germline, CDR1 is SEHNR, CDR2 FQNEAQ (reference sequence). The CDR3 here is CASSSPGSSQPYEQYF. DNA for the CDR3: TGTGCCAGCAGCTCCCCAGGTAGCAGCCAACCCTACGAGCAGTACTTC.

Only one count was recorded for this clone. This chain uses TRBV7-6 with TRBJ2-7, with D perhaps TRBD1 (6 bases). Germline CDR1 and CDR2: SGHVS and FNYEAQ. This CDR3 spans 16 amino acids. Trimming left V 0 bases short and J 3 bases short, with 15 bases between. The CDR3 spells CASSLASKRGNYEQYF. CDR3 nucleotide sequence: TGTGCCAGCAGCTTAGCGAGTAAAAGGGGGAACTACGAGCAGTACTTC.

A single count supports this clone. This chain joins TRBV5-5 and TRBJ2-7, with D possibly being TRBD1 (6 bases). The CDR3 is made up of 15 amino acids. Germline values: CDR1 SGHKS, CDR2 YYEKEE (reference sequence). Trimming cost V 0 bases and J 7 bases, with 17 bases left between them. CDR3 nucleotides: TGTGCCAGCAGCTTGGAACAGGGCAGGGTGAGAGAGCAGTACTTC. Its protein product is CASSLEQGRVREQYF.

The chain links TRBV11-2 to TRBJ2-5; no definite D call. Germline CDR1 and CDR2: SGHAT and FQNNGV. V lost 4 bases and J lost 2, with 11 bases in between. This CDR3 spans 14 amino acids. The CDR3, as DNA: TGTGCCAGCAGCTCCACCGACGGACAAGAGACCCAGTACTTC. Translating gives CASSSTDGQETQYF.

The J gene is TRBJ1-1, the V gene TRBV7-3, with a possible D match to TRBD1 (5 bases). Germline CDR1 is SGHTA and CDR2 is FQGTGA. The CDR3 consists of 12 residues. With 4 bases removed from V and 11 bases from J, the gap between germline ends came to 14 bases. This chain's CDR3 is CASSSGGRGAFF. The DNA of the CDR3 is TGTGCCAGCAGCTCTGGAGGCCGGGGGGCTTTCTTT.

The DNA of the CDR3 is TGTGCCATCAGAGACGGGACAGTGAACGTCCTGACTTTC. It codes for CAIRDGTVNVLTF. The rearrangement links TRBV10-3 to TRBJ2-6; 7 bases fit TRBD1. This CDR3 region has 13 residues. Germline CDR1 is ENHRY and CDR2 is SYGVKD. The V gene end was trimmed by 6 bases and the J gene end by 10 bases; junction bases not matched to a gene: 6.

The chain links TRBV29-1 to TRBJ2-7, with TRBD2 matching over 7 bases. V dropped 7 bases and J dropped 2; count of bases not matched to a gene: 8. Germline loops: CDR1 SQVTM, CDR2 ANQGSEA. The CDR3 totals 13 residues. The chain's CDR3 is CSAGAGEAYEQYF. CDR3 in DNA: TGCAGCGCTGGGGCGGGAGAGGCCTACGAGCAGTACTTC.

V gene TRBV19 combines with J gene TRBJ2-1, with D uncertain. CDR1 is LNHDA and CDR2 is SQIVND in the germline V gene (reference sequence). The CDR3 length is 17 residues. V lost 3 bases to trimming and J lost 0 bases, with 15 bases between them. CDR3 region: CASSIDLGESSYNEQFF. The DNA for the CDR3 is TGTGCCAGTAGTATTGATTTAGGTGAAAGCTCCTACAATGAGCAGTTCTTC. Looking up the rest from reference TRBV19 and TRBJ2-1 gives the full variable domain: DGGITQSPKYLFRKEGQNVTLSCEQNLNHDAMYWYRQDPGQGLRLIYYSQIVNDFQKGDIAEGYSVSREKKESFPLTVTSAQKNPTAFYLCASSIDLGESSYNEQFFGPGTRLTVL.

The CDR3 here is CASSELVGESGNTIYF. CDR3 coding DNA: TGTGCCAGCAGTGAATTAGTCGGGGAATCTGGAAACACCATATATTTT. The chain joins TRBV6-1 to TRBJ1-3; D remains unclear. Trimming pared 2 bases from V and 1 base from J, leaving 12 bases between. This CDR3 region has 16 residues. Germline V gene sequence: CDR1 MNHNS, CDR2 SASEGT.

The chain links TRBV9 to TRBJ2-1; 9 bases line up with TRBD2. The length of the CDR3 is 15 residues. Germline CDR1 reads SGDLS; CDR2 reads YYNGEE. The V segment lost 3 bases and the J segment 4 bases; nucleotides outside the gene matches: 5. The CDR3 protein is CASSARLAEYNEQFF. DNA of the CDR3: TGTGCCAGCAGCGCTAGACTAGCGGAGTACAATGAGCAGTTCTTC.

The chain links TRBV10-3 to TRBJ2-1; D unclear. CDR1 and CDR2 from the germline V gene are ENHRY and SYGVKD. This CDR3 region has 12 residues. CDR3 nucleotide sequence: TGTGCAAGCCTGAGCGTCAACAATGAGCAGTTCTTC. This codes for CASLSVNNEQFF.

This chain joins TRBV10-3 and TRBJ2-1; 8 bases are shared with TRBD2. The germline CDR1 and CDR2 sequences are ENHRY and SYGVKD. The CDR3 spans 17 residues. V shed 3 bases, J shed 0 bases, and the junction held 7 bases outside the gene matches. DNA of the CDR3: TGTGCCATCAGTGAATCAGCGGGGGAACGCTCCTACAATGAGCAGTTCTTC. This gives the protein CAISESAGERSYNEQFF.

Only a few counts were recorded for this clone. The chain joins TRBV5-6 to TRBJ1-2; 10 nucleotides agree with TRBD1. V was clipped by 4 bases and J by 8 bases; unmatched bases: 8. CDR1 is SGHDT, CDR2 YYEEEE, per germline. The CDR3 runs 14 residues. The DNA of the CDR3 is TGTGCCAGCAGCCCGGGGACAGGGGTTGAGGGCTACACCTTC. Its translation is CASSPGTGVEGYTF. The variable domain in full, with the rest retrieved from reference TRBV5-6 and TRBJ1-2, is DAGVTQSPTHLIKTRGQQVTLRCSPKSGHDTVSWYQQALGQGPQFIFQYYEEEERQRGNFPDRFSGHQFPNYSSELNVNALLLGDSALYLCASSPGTGVEGYTFGSGTRLTVV.

Remarks on this clone: The sample carries other DNA sequences with the same CDR3. The J gene is TRBJ2-7, the V gene TRBV27, with TRBD2 matching 8 bases. The CDR3 is 14 amino acids. Germline values: CDR1 MNHEY, CDR2 SMNVEV (reference sequence). V gave up 3 bases and J gave up 3 bases; unmatched junction bases: 4. The CDR3 DNA reads TGTGCCAGCAGTTTTAGCGGGACTGTCTACGAGCAGTACTTC. Translated, it gives CASSFSGTVYEQYF.

About this clone: Other DNA sequences of this sample code for an identical CDR3. The rearrangement links TRBV9 to TRBJ2-1; TRBD2 aligns across 8 bases. Germline-derived CDR1 and CDR2 are SGDLS and YYNGEE. This CDR3 comprises 15 residues. The V segment lost 0 bases and the J segment 8 bases; nucleotides outside the gene matches: 7. CDR3 nucleotides: TGTGCCAGCAGCGTAGACGGGAGGGCCGGGGATGAGCAGTTCTTC. This encodes CASSVDGRAGDEQFF.

V and J are TRBV7-3 and TRBJ2-1, with no clear D. V lost 5 bases, J lost 9 bases, and 20 bases lay in between. The CDR3 is made up of 15 amino acids. Germline lookup yields CDR1 SGHTA and CDR2 FQGTGA. In nucleotides, the CDR3 is TGTGCCAGCAGCGCGAGATCCGCGGAGCCCGGTGAGCAGTTCTTC. Its protein product is CASSARSAEPGEQFF.